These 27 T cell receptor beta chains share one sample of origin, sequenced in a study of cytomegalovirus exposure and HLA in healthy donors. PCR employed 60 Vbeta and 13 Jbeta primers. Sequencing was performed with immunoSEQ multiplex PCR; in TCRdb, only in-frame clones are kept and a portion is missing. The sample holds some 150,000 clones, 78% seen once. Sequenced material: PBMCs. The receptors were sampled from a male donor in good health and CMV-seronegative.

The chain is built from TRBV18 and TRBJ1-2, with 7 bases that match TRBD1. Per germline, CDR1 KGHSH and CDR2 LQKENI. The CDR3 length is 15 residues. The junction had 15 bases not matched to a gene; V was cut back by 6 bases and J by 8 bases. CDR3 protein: CASSETGKSYHGYTF. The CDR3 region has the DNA TGTGCCAGCTCGGAGACAGGGAAAAGCTATCACGGCTACACCTTC.

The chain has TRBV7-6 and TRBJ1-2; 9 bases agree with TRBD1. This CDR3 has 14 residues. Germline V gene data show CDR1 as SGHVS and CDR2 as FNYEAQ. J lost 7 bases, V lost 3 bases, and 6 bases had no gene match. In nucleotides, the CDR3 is TGTGCCAGCAGCTTGAACAGGGGGCGACTTGGCTACACCTTC. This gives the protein CASSLNRGRLGYTF. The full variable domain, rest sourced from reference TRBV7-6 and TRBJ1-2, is GAGVSQSPRYKVTKRGQDVALRCDPISGHVSLYWYRQALGQGPEFLTYFNYEAQQDKSGLPNDRFSAERPEGSISTLTIQRTEQRDSAMYRCASSLNRGRLGYTFGSGTRLTVV.

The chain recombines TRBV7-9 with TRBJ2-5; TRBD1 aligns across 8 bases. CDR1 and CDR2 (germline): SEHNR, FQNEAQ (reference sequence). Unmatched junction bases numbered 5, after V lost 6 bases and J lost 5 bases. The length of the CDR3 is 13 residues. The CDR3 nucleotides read TGTGCCAGCAGTCGACAGGGGTGGGAGACCCAGTACTTC. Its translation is CASSRQGWETQYF.

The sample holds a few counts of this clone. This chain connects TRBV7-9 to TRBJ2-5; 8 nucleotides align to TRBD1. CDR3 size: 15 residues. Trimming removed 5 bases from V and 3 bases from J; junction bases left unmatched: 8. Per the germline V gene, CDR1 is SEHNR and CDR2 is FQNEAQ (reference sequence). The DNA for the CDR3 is TGTGCCAGCAGCACACGGTCAGGGGGCGAAGAGACCCAGTACTTC. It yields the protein CASSTRSGGEETQYF. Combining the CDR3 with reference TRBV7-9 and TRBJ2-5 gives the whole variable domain DTGVSQNPRHKITKRGQNVTFRCDPISEHNRLYWYRQTLGQGPEFLTYFQNEAQLEKSRLLSDRFSAERPKGSFSTLEIQRTEQGDSAMYLCASSTRSGGEETQYFGPGTRLLVL.

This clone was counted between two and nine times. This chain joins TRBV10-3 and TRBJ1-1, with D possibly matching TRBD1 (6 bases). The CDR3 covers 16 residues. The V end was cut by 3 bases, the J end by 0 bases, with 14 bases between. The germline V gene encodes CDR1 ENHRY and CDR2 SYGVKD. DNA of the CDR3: TGTGCCATCAGTGAATCGACAGGACCTATGAACACTGAAGCTTTCTTT. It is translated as CAISESTGPMNTEAFF.

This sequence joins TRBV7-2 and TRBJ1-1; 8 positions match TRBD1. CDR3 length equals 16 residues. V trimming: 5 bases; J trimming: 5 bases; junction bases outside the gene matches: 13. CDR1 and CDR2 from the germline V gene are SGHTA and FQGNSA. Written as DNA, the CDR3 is TGTGCCAGCAGCCCTGAAATGGGAACAGGGGGGACTGAAGCTTTCTTT. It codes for CASSPEMGTGGTEAFF.

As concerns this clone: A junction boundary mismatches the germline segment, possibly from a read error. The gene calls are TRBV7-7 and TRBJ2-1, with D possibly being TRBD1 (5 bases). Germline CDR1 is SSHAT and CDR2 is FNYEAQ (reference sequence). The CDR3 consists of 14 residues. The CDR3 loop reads CASSRSDLGDEQFF. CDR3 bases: TGTGCTAGCAGCCGATCGGACCTAGGGGATGAGCAGTTCTTC.

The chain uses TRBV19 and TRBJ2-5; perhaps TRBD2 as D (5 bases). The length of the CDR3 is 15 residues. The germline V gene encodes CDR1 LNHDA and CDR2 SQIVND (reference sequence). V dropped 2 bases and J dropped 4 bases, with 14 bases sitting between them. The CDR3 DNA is TGTGCCAGTAGTATACCCGGACCCCGGGGAGAGACCCAGTACTTC. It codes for CASSIPGPRGETQYF.

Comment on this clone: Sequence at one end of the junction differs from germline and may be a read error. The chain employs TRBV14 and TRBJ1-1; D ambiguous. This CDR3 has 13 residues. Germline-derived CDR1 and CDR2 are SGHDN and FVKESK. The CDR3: CASSRRLNAEAFF. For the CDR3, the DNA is TGTGCCAGCAGTAGGCGGCTGAACGCTGAAGCTTTCTTT.

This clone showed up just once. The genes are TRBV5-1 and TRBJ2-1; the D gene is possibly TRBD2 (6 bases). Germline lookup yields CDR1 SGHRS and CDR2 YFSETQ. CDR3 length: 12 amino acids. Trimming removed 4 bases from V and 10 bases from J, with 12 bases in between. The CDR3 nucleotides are TGCGCCAGCAGCCGACTAGACGGGGAGCAGTTCTTC. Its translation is CASSRLDGEQFF.

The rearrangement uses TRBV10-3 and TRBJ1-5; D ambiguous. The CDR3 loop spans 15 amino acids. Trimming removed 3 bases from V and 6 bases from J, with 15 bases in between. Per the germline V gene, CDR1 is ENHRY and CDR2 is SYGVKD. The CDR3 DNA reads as TGTGCCATCAGTGACAGGTCCTTCCCAGGTCAGCCCCAGCATTTT. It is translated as CAISDRSFPGQPQHF.

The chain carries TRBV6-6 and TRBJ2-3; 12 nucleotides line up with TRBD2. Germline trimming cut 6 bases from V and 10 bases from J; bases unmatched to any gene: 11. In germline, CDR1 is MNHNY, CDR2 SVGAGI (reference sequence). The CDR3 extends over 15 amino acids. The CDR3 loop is CASRTSGGITESQYF. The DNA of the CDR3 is TGTGCCAGCAGGACTAGCGGGGGTATAACGGAATCGCAGTATTTT.

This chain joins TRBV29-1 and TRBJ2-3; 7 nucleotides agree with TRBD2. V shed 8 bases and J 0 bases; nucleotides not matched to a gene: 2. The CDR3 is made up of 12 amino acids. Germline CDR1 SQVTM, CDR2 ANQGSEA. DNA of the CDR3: TGCAGCCTTAGCGGGAGCACAGATACGCAGTATTTT. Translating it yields CSLSGSTDTQYF.

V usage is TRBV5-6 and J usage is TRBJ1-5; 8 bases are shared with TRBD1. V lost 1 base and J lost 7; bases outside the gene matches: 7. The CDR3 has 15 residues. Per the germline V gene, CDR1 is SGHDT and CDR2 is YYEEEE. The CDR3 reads CASSLQGQGGQPQHF. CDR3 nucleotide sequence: TGTGCCAGCAGCTTGCAAGGACAGGGCGGGCAGCCCCAGCATTTT.

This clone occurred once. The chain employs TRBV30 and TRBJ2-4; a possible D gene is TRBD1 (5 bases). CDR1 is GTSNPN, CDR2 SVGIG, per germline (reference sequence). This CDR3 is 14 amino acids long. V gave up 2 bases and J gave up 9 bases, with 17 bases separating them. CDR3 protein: CAWSWGLTPGIQYF. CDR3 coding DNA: TGTGCCTGGAGTTGGGGCCTCACTCCCGGCATTCAGTACTTC.

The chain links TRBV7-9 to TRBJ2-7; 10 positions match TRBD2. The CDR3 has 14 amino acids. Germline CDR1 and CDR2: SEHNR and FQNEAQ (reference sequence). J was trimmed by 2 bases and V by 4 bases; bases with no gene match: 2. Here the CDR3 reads CASSSSGRAYEQYF. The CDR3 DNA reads TGTGCCAGCAGCTCCAGCGGGAGGGCCTACGAGCAGTACTTC.

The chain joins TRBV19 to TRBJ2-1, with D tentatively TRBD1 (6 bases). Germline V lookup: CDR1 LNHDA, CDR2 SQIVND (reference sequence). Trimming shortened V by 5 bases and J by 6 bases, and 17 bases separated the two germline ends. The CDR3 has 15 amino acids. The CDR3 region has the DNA TGTGCCAGTAGTCCTCAACAGGGAGTCCGCAATGAGCAGTTCTTC. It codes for CASSPQQGVRNEQFF.

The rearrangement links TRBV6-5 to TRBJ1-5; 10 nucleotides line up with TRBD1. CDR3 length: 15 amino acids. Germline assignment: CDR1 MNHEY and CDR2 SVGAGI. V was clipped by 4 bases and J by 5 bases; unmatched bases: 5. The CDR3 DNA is TGTGCCAGCAGTTCGACCGGGACAGGGGATCAGCCCCAGCATTTT. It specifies CASSSTGTGDQPQHF.

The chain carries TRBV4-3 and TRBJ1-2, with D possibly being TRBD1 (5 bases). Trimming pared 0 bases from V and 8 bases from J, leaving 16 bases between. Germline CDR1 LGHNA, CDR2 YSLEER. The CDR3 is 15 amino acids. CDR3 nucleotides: TGCGCCAGCAGCCAAGACGGCCAGGGAGGTAGGGGCTACACCTTC. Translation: CASSQDGQGGRGYTF.

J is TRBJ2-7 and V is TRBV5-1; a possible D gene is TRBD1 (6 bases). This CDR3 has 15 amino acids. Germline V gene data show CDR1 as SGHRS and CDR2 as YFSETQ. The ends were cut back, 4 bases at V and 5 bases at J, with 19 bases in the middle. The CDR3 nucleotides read TGCGCCAGCAGCCTCTGGACAGAGAGGATCGACGAGCAGTACTTC. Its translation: CASSLWTERIDEQYF.

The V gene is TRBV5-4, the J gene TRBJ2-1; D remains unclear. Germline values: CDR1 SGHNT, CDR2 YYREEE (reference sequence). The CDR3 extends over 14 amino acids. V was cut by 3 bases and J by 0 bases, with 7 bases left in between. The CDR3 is CASSYLSSYNEQFF. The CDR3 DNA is TGTGCCAGCAGCTATCTGAGCTCCTACAATGAGCAGTTCTTC.

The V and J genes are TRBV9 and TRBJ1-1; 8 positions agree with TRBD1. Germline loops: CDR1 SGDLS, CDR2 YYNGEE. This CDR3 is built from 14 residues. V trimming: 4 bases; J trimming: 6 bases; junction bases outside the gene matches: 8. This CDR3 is CASSTGTGEAEAFF. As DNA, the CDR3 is TGTGCCAGCAGCACCGGGACAGGAGAGGCTGAAGCTTTCTTT.

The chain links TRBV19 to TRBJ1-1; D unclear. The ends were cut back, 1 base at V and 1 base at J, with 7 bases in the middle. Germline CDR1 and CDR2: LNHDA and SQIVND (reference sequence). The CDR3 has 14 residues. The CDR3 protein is CASSIGSRNTEAFF. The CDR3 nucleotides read TGTGCCAGTAGTATAGGTTCCCGGAACACTGAAGCTTTCTTT. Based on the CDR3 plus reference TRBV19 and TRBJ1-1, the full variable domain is DGGITQSPKYLFRKEGQNVTLSCEQNLNHDAMYWYRQDPGQGLRLIYYSQIVNDFQKGDIAEGYSVSREKKESFPLTVTSAQKNPTAFYLCASSIGSRNTEAFFGQGTRLTVV.

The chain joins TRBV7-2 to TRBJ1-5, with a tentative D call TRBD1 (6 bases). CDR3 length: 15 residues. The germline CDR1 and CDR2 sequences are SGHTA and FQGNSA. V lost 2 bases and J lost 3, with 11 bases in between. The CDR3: CASSLLRGYNQPQHF. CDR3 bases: TGTGCCAGCAGCTTACTCAGGGGATACAATCAGCCCCAGCATTTT.

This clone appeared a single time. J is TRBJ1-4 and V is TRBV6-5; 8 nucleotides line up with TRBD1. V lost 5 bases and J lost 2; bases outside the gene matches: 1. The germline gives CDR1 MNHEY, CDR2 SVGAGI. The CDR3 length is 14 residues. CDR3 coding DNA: TGTGCCAGCAGTCGACAGGGGACTAATGAAAAACTGTTTTTT. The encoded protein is CASSRQGTNEKLFF.

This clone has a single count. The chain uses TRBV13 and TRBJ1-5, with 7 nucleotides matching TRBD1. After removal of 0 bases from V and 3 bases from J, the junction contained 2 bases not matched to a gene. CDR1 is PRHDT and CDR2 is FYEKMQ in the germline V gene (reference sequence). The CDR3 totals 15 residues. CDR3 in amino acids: CASSLGRGNNQPQHF. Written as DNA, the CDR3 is TGTGCCAGCAGCTTAGGCAGGGGGAACAATCAGCCCCAGCATTTT.

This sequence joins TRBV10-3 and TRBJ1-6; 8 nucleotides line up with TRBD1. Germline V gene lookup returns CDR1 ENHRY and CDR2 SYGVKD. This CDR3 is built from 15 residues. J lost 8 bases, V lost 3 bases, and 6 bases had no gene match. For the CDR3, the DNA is TGTGCCATCAGTGATCCCGGGACAGGCCATTCACCCCTCCACTTT. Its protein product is CAISDPGTGHSPLHF.